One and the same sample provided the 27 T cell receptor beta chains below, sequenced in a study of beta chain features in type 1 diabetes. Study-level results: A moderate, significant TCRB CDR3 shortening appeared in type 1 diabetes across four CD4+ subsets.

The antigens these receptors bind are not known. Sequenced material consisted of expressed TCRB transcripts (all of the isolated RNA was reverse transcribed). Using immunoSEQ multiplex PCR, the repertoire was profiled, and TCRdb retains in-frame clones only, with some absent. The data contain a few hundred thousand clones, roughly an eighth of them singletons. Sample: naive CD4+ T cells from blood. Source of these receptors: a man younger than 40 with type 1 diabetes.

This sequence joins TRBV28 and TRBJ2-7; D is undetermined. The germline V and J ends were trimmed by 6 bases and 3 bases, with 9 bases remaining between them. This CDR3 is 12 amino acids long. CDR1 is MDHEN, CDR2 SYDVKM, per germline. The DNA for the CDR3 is TGTGCCAGCAGGCGGAACTTCTACGAGCAGTACTTC. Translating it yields CASRRNFYEQYF.

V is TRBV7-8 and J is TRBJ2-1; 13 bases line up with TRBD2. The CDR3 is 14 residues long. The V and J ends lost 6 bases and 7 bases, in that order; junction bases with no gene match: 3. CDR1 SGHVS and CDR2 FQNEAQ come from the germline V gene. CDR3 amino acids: CASRLAGGRNEQFF. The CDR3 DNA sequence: TGTGCCAGCAGACTAGCGGGAGGGCGAAATGAGCAGTTCTTC.

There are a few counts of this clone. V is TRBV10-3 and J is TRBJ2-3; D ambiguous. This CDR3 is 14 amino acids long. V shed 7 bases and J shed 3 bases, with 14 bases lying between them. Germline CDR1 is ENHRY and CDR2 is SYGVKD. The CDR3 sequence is CAITSPGATDTQYF. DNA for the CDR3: TGTGCCATCACTAGTCCGGGTGCGACAGATACGCAGTATTTT.

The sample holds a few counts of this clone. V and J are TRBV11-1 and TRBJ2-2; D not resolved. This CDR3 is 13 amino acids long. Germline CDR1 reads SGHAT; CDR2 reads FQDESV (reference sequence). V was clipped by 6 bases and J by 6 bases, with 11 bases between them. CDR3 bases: TGTGCCAGCAGGGCGGTTCACCCCGGGGAGCTGTTTTTT. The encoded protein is CASRAVHPGELFF.

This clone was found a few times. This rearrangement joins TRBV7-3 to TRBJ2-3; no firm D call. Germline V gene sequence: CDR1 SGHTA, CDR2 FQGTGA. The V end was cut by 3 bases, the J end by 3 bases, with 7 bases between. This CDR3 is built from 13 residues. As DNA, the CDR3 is TGTGCCAGCAGCTTGGCGGCGACAGATACGCAGTATTTT. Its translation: CASSLAATDTQYF.

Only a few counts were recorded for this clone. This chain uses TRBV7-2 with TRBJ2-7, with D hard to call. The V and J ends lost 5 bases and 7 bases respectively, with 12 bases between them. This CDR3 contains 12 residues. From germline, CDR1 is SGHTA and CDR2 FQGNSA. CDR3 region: CASSLITVEQYF. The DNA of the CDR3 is TGTGCCAGCAGCCTAATAACTGTAGAGCAGTACTTC.

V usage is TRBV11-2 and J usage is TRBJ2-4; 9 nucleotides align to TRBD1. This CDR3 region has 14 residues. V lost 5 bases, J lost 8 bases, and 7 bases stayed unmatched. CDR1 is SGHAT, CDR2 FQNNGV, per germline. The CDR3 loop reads CASSITGGADIQYF. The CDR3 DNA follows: TGTGCCAGCAGCATCACAGGGGGCGCGGACATTCAGTACTTC.

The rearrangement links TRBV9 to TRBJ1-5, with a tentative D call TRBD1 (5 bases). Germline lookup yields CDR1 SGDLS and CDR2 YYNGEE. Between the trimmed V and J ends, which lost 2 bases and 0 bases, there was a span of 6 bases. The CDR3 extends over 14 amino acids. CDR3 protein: CASSVGGSNQPQHF. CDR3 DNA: TGTGCCAGCAGCGTGGGGGGTAGCAATCAGCCCCAGCATTTT.

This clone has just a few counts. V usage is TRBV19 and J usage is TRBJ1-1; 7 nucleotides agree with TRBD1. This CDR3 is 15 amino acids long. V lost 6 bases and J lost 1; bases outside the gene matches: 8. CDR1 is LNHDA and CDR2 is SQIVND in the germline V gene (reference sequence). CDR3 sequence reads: CASSRQGAPNTEAFF. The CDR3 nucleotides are TGTGCCAGTAGCCGACAGGGCGCACCGAACACTGAAGCTTTCTTT.

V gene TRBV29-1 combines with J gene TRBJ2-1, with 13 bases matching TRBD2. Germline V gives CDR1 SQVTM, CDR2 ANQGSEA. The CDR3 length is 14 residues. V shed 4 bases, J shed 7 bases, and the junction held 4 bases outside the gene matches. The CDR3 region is CSVAGLAGENEQFF. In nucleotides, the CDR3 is TGCAGCGTTGCCGGACTAGCGGGAGAAAATGAGCAGTTCTTC.

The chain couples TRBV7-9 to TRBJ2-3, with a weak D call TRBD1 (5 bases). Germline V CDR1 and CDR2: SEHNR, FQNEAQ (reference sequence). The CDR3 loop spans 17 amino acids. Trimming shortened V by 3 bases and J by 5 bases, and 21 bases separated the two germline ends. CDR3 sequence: CASSFRQTANPRDTQYF. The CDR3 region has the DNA TGTGCCAGCAGCTTTAGACAGACAGCCAACCCAAGAGATACGCAGTATTTT.

Here the CDR3 reads CASSLAFALGYF. The CDR3 bases are TGTGCCAGCAGCTTAGCGTTCGCACTAGGGTATTTT. The V and J genes are TRBV7-2 and TRBJ2-3; D may be TRBD2 (5 bases). This CDR3 spans 12 amino acids. V was cut by 0 bases and J by 14 bases, with 12 bases left in between. The germline V gene has CDR1 SGHTA and CDR2 FQGNSA.

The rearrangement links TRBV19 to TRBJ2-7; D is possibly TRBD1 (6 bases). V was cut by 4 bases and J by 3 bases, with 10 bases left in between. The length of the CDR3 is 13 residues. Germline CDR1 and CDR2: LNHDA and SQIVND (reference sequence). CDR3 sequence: CASSTRQDYEQYF. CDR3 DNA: TGTGCCAGTAGTACTCGACAGGACTACGAGCAGTACTTC.

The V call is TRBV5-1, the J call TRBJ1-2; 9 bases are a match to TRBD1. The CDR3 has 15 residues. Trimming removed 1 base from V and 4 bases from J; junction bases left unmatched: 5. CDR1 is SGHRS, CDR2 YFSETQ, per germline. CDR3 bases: TGCGCCAGCAGCTTGTACGGGACAGGGATCTATGGCTACACCTTC. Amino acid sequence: CASSLYGTGIYGYTF.

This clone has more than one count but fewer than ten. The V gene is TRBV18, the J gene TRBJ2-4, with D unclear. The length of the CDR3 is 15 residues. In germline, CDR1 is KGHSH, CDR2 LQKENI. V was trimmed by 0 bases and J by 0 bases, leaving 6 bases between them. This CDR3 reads CASSPPLLAKNIQYF. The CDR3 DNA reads TGTGCCAGCTCACCACCGTTACTAGCCAAAAACATTCAGTACTTC.

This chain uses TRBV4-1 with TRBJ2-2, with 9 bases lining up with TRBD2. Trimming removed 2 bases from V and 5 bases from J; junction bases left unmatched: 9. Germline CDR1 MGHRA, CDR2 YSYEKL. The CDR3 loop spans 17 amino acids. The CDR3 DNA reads TGCGCCAGCAGCCAAACCTTCGCGGGAGGGCCAACCGGGGAGCTGTTTTTT. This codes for CASSQTFAGGPTGELFF.

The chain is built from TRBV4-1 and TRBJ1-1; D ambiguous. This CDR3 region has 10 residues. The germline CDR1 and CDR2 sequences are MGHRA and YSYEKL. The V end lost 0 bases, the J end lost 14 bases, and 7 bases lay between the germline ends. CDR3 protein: CASSQERQFF. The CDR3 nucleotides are TGCGCCAGCAGCCAAGAACGACAATTCTTT.

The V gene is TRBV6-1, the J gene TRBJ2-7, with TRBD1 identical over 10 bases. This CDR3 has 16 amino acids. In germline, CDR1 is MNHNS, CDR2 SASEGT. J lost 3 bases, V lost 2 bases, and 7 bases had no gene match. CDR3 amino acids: CASSELGQGDIYEQYF. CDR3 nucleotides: TGTGCCAGCAGTGAACTTGGACAGGGGGATATCTACGAGCAGTACTTC.

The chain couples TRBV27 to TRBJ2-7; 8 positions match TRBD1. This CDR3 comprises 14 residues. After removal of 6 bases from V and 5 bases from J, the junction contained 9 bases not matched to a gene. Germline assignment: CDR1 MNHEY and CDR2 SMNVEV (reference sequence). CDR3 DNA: TGTGCCAGCAGCACGCGACAGGGGCCTCACGAGCAGTACTTC. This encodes CASSTRQGPHEQYF.

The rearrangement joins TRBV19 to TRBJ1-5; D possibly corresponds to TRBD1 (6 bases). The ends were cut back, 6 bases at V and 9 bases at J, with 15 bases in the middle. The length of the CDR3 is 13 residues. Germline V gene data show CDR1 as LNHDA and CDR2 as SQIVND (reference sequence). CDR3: CASSNRALGPQHF. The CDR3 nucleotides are TGTGCCAGTAGCAACAGGGCGCTTGGGCCCCAGCATTTT.

CDR3 sequence (DNA): TGTGCCAGCAGCTCAGTAAGGGCAGCGGGTAGCACAGATACGCAGTATTTT. Its translation is CASSSVRAAGSTDTQYF. This rearrangement joins TRBV7-2 to TRBJ2-3, with D maybe TRBD2 (6 bases). Trimming removed 4 bases at V and 0 bases at J, with 17 bases between. CDR3 size: 17 residues. Germline V gene lookup returns CDR1 SGHTA and CDR2 FQGNSA. The full variable domain, completed using reference TRBV7-2 and TRBJ2-3, is GAGVSQSPSNKVTEKGKDVELRCDPISGHTALYWYRQSLGQGLEFLIYFQGNSAPDKSGLPSDRFSAERTGGSVSTLTIQRTQQEDSAVYLCASSSVRAAGSTDTQYFGPGTRLTVL.

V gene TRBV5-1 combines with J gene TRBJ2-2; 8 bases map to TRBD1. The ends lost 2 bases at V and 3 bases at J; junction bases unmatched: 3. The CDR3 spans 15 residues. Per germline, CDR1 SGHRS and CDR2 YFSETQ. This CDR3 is CASSFMTGDTGELFF. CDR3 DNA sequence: TGCGCCAGCAGCTTTATGACAGGGGACACCGGGGAGCTGTTTTTT.

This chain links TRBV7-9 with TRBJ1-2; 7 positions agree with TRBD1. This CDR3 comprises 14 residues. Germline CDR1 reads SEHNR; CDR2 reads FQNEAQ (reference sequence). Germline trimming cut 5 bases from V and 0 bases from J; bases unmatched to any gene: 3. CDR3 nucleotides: TGTGCCAGCAGCCAAGGACAGGCTAACTATGGCTACACCTTC. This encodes CASSQGQANYGYTF.

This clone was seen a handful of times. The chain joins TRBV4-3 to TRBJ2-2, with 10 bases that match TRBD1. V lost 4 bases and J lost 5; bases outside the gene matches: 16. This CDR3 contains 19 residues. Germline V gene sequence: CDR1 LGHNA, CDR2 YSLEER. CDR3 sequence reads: CASSRRVGTGALWTGELFF. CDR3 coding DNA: TGCGCCAGCAGCCGAAGAGTCGGGACAGGGGCCTTGTGGACCGGGGAGCTGTTTTTT.

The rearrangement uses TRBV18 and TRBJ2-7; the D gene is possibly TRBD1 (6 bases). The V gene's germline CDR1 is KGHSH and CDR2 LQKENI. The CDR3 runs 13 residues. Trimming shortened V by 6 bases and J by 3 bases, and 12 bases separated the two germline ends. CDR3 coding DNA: TGTGCCAGCTCGCGACAGGACTTCTACGAGCAGTACTTC. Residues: CASSRQDFYEQYF.

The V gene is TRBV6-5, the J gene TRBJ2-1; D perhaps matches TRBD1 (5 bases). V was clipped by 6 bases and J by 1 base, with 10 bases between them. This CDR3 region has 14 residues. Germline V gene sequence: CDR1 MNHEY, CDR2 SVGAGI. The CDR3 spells CASRSGISYNEQFF. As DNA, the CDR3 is TGTGCCAGCAGATCAGGGATTTCCTACAATGAGCAGTTCTTC.

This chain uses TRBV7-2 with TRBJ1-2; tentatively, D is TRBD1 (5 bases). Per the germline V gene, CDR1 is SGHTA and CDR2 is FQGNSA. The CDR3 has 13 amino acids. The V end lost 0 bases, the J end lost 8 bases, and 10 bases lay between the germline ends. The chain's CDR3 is CASSLARAGGYTF. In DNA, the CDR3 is TGTGCCAGCAGCTTAGCCAGGGCTGGAGGCTACACCTTC.